Each of the 8 T cell receptor beta chains below was sequenced from the same sample in a study of OX40 agonist ivuxolimab in advanced cancers. Measured with immunoSEQ multiplex PCR; TCRdb has only the in-frame clones, and not every one. The sample contains tens of thousands of clones, roughly 80% of which appear only once. Sequenced here: CD4+ or CD8+ T cells sorted from blood, sampled in a trial of the OX40 agonist ivuxolimab. All receptors derive from an adult with an advanced solid tumor such as melanoma, head and neck, liver or kidney cancer.

In its sample, this clone was seen once. The chain combines TRBV6-4 with TRBJ2-7, with D possibly TRBD2 on 6 matching bases. The germline V and J ends were trimmed by 3 bases and 0 bases, with 15 bases remaining between them. Germline V gives CDR1 MRHNA, CDR2 SNTAGT. This CDR3 comprises 16 residues. The CDR3 bases are TGTGCCAGCAGTGAAGAGGGCGGGATAGGCTCCTACGAGCAGTACTTC. Its translation: CASSEEGGIGSYEQYF.

The V and J genes are TRBV7-9 and TRBJ2-5; D is ambiguous. The CDR3 extends over 11 amino acids. V lost 3 bases and J lost 5, with 4 bases in between. Germline CDR1 and CDR2: SEHNR and FQNEAQ (reference sequence). This chain's CDR3 is CASSFGETQYF. The CDR3 DNA sequence: TGTGCCAGCAGCTTTGGGGAGACCCAGTACTTC.

CDR3 nucleotide sequence: TGTGCCAGCAGTAAAACTAGGGGAGGCGAGCAGTACTTC. The encoded protein is CASSKTRGGEQYF. The chain employs TRBV7-6 and TRBJ2-7, with D possibly TRBD2 on 6 matching bases. The CDR3 has 13 residues. Germline CDR1 reads SGHVS; CDR2 reads FNYEAQ. The V end was cut by 6 bases, the J end by 6 bases, with 15 bases between.

Comment on this clone: One end of the junction does not line up with germline, which may come from a read error. The rearrangement links TRBV25-1 to TRBJ2-1; the D is unclear. CDR3 size: 13 residues. Looked up from germline, CDR1 is MGHDK and CDR2 is SYGVNS. Written as DNA, the CDR3 is TGTGCCAGCAGTGATATGACTGGGCCTGAGGAGTTCTTC. Its protein is CASSDMTGPEEFF.

The CDR3 coding sequence is TGTGCCAGTAGGGGGCAGGGGGTATCAACCGGGGAGCTGTTTTTT. This encodes CASRGQGVSTGELFF. The rearrangement joins TRBV27 to TRBJ2-2, with 7 bases lining up with TRBD1. Trimming took 9 bases from V and 5 from J; bases not matched to a gene: 12. The CDR3 runs to 15 residues. Germline CDR1 reads MNHEY; CDR2 reads SMNVEV (reference sequence).

This chain links TRBV2 with TRBJ1-1; D gene unclear. The CDR3 is made up of 10 amino acids. Germline V gene data show CDR1 as SNHLY and CDR2 as FYNNEI. The V and J ends lost 7 bases and 5 bases respectively, with 5 bases between them. The CDR3: CASNPTEAFF. CDR3 DNA sequence: TGTGCCAGCAACCCAACTGAAGCTTTCTTT.

The chain has TRBV7-8 and TRBJ2-7; 7 bases map to TRBD1. The trim removed 8 bases at V and 1 base at J, leaving 8 bases unmatched. The length of the CDR3 is 14 residues. In germline, CDR1 is SGHVS, CDR2 FQNEAQ. The CDR3: CASASGTVSYEQYF. The CDR3 DNA reads as TGTGCCAGCGCGTCCGGGACAGTATCCTACGAGCAGTACTTC.

The chain links TRBV5-1 to TRBJ1-1; possibly TRBD1 for D (5 bases). Germline CDR1 is SGHRS and CDR2 is YFSETQ. This CDR3 contains 16 residues. Trimming removed 0 bases from V and 1 base from J, with 13 bases in between. The DNA for the CDR3 is TGCGCCAGCAGCTTGGCATCAGGGACTGCGAACACTGAAGCTTTCTTT. Amino acids: CASSLASGTANTEAFF.